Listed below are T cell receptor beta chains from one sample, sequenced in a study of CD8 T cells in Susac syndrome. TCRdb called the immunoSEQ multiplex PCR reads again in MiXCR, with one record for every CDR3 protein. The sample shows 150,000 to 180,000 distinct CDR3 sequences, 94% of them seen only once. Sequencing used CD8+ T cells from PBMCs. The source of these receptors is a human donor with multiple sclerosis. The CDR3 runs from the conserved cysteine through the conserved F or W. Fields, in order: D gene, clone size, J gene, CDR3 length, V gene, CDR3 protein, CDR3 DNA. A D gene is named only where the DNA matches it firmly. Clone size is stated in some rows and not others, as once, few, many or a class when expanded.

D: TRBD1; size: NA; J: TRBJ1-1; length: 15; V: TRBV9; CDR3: CASSARTGVNTEAFF; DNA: TGTGCCAGCAGCGCCCGGACAGGCGTGAACACTGAAGCTTTCTTT
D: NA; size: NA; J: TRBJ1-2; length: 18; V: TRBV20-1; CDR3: CSARNFLINREERFGYTF; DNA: TGCAGTGCTAGAAATTTCTTAATAAACAGGGAGGAGAGGTTCGGCTACACCTTC
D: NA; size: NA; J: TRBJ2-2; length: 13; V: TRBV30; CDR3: CAWSLTATGELFF; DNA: TGTGCCTGGAGTTTGACAGCCACCGGGGAGCTGTTTTTT
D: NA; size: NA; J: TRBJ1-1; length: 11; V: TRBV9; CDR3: CASMRGTEAFF; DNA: TGTGCCAGCATGAGGGGCACTGAAGCTTTCTTT
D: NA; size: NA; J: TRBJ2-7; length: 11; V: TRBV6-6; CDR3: CASTHGYEQYF; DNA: TGTGCCAGCACTCATGGGTACGAGCAGTACTTC
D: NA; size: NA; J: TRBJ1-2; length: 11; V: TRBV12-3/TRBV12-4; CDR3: CASSTGGVYTF; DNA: TGTGCCAGCAGCACCGGGGGCGTCTACACCTTC
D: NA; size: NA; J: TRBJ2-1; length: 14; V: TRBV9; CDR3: CASSAGAMYNEQFF; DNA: TGTGCCAGCAGCGCGGGGGCTATGTACAATGAGCAGTTCTTC
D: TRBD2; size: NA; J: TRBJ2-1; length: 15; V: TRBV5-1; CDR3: CASSGAGGPKDEQFF; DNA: TGCGCCAGCAGCGGAGCGGGGGGGCCTAAGGATGAGCAGTTCTTC
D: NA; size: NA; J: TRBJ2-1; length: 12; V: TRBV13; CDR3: CASSVRAKEQFF; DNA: TGTGCCAGCAGCGTCAGGGCGAAGGAGCAGTTCTTC
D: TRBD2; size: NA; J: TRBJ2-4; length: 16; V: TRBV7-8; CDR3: CASSPKPGGPWNIQYF; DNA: TGTGCCAGCAGCCCTAAACCGGGGGGGCCATGGAACATTCAGTACTTC
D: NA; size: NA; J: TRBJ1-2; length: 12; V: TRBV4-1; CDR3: CASSQGLGVYTF; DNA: TGCGCCAGCAGCCAAGGCCTTGGGGTTTACACCTTC
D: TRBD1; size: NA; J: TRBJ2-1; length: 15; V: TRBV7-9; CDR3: CASSLAGQGVNEQFF; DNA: TGTGCCAGCAGCTTAGCGGGACAGGGGGTCAATGAGCAGTTCTTC
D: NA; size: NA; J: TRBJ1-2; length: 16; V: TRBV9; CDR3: CASSVVEQDPNYGYTF; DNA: TGTGCCAGCAGCGTAGTAGAACAGGATCCTAACTATGGCTACACCTTC
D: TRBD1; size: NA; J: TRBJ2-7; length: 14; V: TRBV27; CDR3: CASSARGYSYEQYF; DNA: TGTGCCAGCAGCGCCAGGGGGTACTCCTACGAGCAGTACTTC
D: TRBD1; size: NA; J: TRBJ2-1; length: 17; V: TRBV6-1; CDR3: CASSLTSYPDRGNEQFF; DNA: TGTGCCAGCAGCCTAACTTCCTACCCGGACAGGGGAAATGAGCAGTTCTTC
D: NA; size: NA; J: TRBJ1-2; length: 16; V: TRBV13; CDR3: CASSLGQDLRSYGYTF; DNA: TGTGCCAGCAGCTTAGGCCAAGACCTCAGGAGCTATGGCTACACCTTC
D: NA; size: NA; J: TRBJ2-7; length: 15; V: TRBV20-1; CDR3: CSARDTRTATYEQYF; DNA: TGCAGTGCTAGGGACACCAGGACCGCCACCTACGAGCAGTACTTC
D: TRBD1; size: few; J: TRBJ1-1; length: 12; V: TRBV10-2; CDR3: CASSPGGAEAFF; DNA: TGCGCCAGCAGTCCAGGGGGGGCTGAAGCTTTCTTT
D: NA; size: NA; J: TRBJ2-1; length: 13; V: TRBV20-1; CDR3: CSASGGSYNEQFF; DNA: TGCAGTGCTAGCGGGGGATCCTACAATGAGCAGTTCTTC
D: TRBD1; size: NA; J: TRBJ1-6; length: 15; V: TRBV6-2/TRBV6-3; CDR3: CASSATGGFNSPLHF; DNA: TGTGCCAGCAGTGCGACAGGGGGCTTTAATTCACCCCTCCACTTT
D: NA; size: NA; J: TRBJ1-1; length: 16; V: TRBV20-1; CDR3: CSARGQGRIDHSEAFF; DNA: TGCAGTGCTAGAGGCCAGGGGCGTATCGATCACTCTGAAGCTTTCTTT
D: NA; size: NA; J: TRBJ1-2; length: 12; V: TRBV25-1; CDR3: CASLGVNYGYTF; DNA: TGTGCCAGCCTAGGGGTTAACTATGGCTACACCTTC
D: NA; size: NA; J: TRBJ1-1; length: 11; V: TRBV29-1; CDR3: CSVGRGTEAFF; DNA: TGCAGCGTCGGACGAGGCACTGAAGCTTTCTTT
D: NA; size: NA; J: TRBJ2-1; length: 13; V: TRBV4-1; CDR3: CASSQALDKGQFF; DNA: TGCGCCAGCAGCCAAGCCCTGGACAAAGGGCAGTTCTTC
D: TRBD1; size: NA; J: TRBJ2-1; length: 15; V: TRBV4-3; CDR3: CASSPRDRGGNEQFF; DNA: TGCGCCAGCAGCCCCCGGGACAGGGGAGGGAATGAGCAGTTCTTC
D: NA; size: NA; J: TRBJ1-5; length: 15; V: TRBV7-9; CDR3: CASSSPGPGNQPQHF; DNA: TGTGCCAGCAGCTCCCCGGGGCCAGGAAATCAGCCCCAGCATTTT